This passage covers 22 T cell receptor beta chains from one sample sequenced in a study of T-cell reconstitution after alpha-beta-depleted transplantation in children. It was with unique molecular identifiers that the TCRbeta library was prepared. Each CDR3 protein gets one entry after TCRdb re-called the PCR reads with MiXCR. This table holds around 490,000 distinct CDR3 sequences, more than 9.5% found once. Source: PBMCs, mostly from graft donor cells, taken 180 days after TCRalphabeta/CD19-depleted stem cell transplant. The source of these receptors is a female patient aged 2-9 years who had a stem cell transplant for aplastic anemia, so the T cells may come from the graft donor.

CDR3 DNA: TGTGCCAGCAGTTTAGGGGCCCCAGATACGCAGTATTTT. Encoded protein: CASSLGAPDTQYF. The rearrangement uses TRBV12-3 or TRBV12-4 and TRBJ2-3; D call uncertain. V dropped 1 base and J dropped 4 bases, with 6 bases sitting between them. The CDR3 is 13 residues long.

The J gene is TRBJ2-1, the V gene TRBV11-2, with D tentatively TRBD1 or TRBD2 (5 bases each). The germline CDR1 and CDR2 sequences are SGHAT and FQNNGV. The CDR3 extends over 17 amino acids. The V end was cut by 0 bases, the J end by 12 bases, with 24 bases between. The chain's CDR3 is CASSLDLVLGDLVGQFF. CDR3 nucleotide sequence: TGTGCCAGCAGCTTAGACTTAGTACTGGGGGACCTGGTGGGGCAGTTCTTC.

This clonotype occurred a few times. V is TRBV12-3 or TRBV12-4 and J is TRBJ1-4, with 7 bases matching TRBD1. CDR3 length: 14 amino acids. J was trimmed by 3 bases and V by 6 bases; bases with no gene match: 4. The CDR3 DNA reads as TGTGCCAGCAGCCACAGGGGAGCTAATGAAAAACTGTTTTTT. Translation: CASSHRGANEKLFF.

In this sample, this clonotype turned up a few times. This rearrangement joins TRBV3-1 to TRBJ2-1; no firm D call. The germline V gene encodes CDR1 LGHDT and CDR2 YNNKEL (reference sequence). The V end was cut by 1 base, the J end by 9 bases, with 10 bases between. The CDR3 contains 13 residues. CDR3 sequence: CASSQGARSEQFF. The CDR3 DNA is TGTGCCAGCAGCCAAGGCGCCCGGTCTGAGCAGTTCTTC.

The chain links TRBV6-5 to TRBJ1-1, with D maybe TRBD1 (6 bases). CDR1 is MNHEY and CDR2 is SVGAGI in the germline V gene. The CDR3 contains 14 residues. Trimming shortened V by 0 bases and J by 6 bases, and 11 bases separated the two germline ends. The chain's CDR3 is CASSYSQGKPEAFF. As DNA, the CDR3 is TGTGCCAGCAGTTACTCACAGGGTAAGCCTGAAGCTTTCTTT.

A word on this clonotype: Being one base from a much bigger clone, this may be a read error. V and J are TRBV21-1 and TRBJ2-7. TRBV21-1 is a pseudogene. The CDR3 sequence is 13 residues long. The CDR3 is CASSKGKAYDQYV. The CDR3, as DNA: TGTGCCAGCAGCAAAGGCAAGGCCTACGACCAGTACGTC.

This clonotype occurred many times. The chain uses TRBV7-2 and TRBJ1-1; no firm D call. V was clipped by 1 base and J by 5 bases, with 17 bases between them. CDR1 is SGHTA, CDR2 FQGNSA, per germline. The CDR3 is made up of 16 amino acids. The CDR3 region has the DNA TGTGCCAGCAGCTTAGGTCGGGCGGCCTCTGGGACTGAAGCTTTCTTT. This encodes CASSLGRAASGTEAFF.

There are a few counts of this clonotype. CDR3 DNA: TGTGCCAGCAGCTTAGGGGGGACGTCGGTCCTCTCTGGAAACACCATATATTTT. It translates to CASSLGGTSVLSGNTIYF. This rearrangement joins TRBV11-1 to TRBJ1-3, with a tentative D call TRBD1 (5 bases). The CDR3 totals 18 residues. CDR1 is SGHAT and CDR2 is FQDESV in the germline V gene (reference sequence). With 1 base removed from V and 0 bases from J, the gap between germline ends came to 16 bases.

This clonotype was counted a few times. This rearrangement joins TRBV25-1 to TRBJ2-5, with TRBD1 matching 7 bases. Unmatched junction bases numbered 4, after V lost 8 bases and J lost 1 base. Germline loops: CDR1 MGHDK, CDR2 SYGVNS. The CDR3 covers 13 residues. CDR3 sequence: CASRDSPQETQYF. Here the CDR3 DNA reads TGTGCCAGCCGGGACAGTCCCCAAGAGACCCAGTACTTC. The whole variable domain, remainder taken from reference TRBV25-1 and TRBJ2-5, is EADIYQTPRYLVIGTGKKITLECSQTMGHDKMYWYQQDPGMELHLIHYSYGVNSTEKGDLSSESTVSRIRTEHFPLTLESARPSHTSQYLCASRDSPQETQYFGPGTRLLVL.

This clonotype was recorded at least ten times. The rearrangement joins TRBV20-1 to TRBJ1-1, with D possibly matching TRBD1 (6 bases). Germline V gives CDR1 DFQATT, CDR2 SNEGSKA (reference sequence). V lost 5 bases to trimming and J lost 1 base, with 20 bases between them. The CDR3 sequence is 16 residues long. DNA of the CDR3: TGCAGTGCTTGGACCCTCGGCAGGGGCCCGAACACTGAAGCTTTCTTT. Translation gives CSAWTLGRGPNTEAFF.

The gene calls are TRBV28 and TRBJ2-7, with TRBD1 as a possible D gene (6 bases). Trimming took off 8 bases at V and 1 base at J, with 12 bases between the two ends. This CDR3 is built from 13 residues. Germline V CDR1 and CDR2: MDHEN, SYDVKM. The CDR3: CASLLTGSYEQYF. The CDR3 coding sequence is TGTGCCAGCCTACTTACAGGGTCCTACGAGCAGTACTTC.

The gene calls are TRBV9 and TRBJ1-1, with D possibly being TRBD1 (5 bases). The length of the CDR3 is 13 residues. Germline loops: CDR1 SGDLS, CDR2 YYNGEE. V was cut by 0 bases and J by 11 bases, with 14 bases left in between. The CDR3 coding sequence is TGTGCCAGCAGCGTAGAACCGGGGCCCAACGCTTTCTTT. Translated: CASSVEPGPNAFF.

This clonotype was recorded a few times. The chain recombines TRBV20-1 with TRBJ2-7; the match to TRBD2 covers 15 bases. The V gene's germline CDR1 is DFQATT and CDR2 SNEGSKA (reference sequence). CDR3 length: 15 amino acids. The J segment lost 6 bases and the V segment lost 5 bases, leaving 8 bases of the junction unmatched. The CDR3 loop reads CSASKGLAGGGEQYF. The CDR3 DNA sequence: TGCAGTGCTTCCAAGGGACTAGCGGGAGGAGGCGAGCAGTACTTC.

For the CDR3, the DNA is TGTGCCAGCAGTCCGAGATACGGCGAGCAGTACTTC. This gives the protein CASSPRYGEQYF. The genes are TRBV28 and TRBJ2-7; D remains unclear. V lost 5 bases and J lost 6, with 11 bases in between. Germline V gene data show CDR1 as MDHEN and CDR2 as SYDVKM. CDR3 length: 12 amino acids.

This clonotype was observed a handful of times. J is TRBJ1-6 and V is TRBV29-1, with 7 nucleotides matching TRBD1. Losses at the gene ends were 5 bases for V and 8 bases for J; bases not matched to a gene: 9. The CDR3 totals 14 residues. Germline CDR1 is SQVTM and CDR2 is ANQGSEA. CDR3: CSVQRTGPDSPLHF. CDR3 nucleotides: TGCAGCGTTCAACGGACAGGCCCGGATTCACCCCTCCACTTT. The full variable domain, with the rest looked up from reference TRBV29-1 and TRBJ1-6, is SAVISQKPSRDICQRGTSLTIQCQVDSQVTMMFWYRQQPGQSLTLIATANQGSEATYESGFVIDKFPISRPNLTFSTLTVSNMSPEDSSIYLCSVQRTGPDSPLHFGNGTRLTVT.

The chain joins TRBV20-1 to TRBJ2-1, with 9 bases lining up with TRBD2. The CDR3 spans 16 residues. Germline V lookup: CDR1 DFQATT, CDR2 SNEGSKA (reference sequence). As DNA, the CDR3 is TGCAGCCTTGTACTAGCGGGTTCGAGCTCCTACAATGAGCAGTTCTTC. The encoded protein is CSLVLAGSSSYNEQFF.

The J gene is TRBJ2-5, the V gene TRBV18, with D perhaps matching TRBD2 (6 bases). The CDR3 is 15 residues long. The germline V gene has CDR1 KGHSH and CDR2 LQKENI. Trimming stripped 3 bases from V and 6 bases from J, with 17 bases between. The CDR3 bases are TGTGCCAGCTCACCGGCCGGCTGGGGGGAAAAGACCCAGTACTTC. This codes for CASSPAGWGEKTQYF. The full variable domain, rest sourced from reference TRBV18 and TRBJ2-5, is NAGVMQNPRHLVRRRGQEARLRCSPMKGHSHVYWYRQLPEEGLKFMVYLQKENIIDESGMPKERFSAEFPKEGPSILRIQQVVRGDSAAYFCASSPAGWGEKTQYFGPGTRLLVL.

In DNA, the CDR3 is TGTGCCACCAGTAGGAGGGGACAGGGGGCGGATACGCAGTATTTT. As protein: CATSRRGQGADTQYF. The chain has TRBV24-1 and TRBJ2-3, with TRBD1 identical over 12 bases. The CDR3 is 15 residues long. Germline V gives CDR1 KGHDR, CDR2 SFDVKD. Losses at the gene ends were 6 bases for V and 6 bases for J; bases not matched to a gene: 6.

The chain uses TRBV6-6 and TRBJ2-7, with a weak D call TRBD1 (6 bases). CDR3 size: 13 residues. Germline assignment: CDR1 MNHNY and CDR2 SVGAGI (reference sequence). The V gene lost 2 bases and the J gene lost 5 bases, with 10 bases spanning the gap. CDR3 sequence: CASSYETGHEQYF. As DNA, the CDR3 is TGTGCCAGCAGTTACGAGACAGGCCACGAGCAGTACTTC.

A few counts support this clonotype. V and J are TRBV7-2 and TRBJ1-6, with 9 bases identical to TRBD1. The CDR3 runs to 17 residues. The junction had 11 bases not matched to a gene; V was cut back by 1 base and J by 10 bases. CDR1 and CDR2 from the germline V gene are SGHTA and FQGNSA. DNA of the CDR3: TGTGCCAGCAGCTTAGTGGGGACAGGGAATGGATGGTCACCCCTCCACTTT. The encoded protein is CASSLVGTGNGWSPLHF.

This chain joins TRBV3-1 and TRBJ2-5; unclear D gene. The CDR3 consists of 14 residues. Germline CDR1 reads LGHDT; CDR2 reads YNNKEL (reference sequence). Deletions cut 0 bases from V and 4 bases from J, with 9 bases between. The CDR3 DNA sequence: TGTGCCAGCAGCCAAGATTTCAAGAGAGAGACCCAGTACTTC. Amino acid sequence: CASSQDFKRETQYF.

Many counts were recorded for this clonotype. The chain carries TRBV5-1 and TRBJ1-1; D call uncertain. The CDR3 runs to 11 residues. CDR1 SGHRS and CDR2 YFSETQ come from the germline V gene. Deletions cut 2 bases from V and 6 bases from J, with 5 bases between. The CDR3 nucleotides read TGCGCCAGCAGCTTCGACTCTGAAGCTTTCTTT. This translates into CASSFDSEAFF.